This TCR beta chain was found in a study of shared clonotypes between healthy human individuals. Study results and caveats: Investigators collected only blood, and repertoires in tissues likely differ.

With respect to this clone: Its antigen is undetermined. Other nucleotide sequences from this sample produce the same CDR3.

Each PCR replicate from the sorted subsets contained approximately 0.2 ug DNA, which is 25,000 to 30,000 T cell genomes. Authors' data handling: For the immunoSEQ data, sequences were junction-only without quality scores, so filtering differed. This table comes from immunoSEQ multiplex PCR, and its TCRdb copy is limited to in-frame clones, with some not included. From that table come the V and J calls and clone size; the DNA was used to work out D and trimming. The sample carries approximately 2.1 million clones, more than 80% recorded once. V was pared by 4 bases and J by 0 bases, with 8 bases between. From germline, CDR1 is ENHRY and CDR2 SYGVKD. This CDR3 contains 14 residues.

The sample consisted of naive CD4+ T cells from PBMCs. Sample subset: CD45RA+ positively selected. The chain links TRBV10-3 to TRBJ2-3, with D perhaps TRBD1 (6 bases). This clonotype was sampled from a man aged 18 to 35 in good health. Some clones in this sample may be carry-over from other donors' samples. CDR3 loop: CAISGGQSTDTQYF. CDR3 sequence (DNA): TGTGCCATCAGTGGAGGACAGAGCACAGATACGCAGTATTTT.